This is a list of T cell receptor beta chains from one sample in a study of spatial heterogeneity in lung cancer. Each CDR3 protein is one row after TCRdb ran MiXCR on the 5' RACE reads. The sample gives about 25,000 distinct CDR3 sequences, 6.9% of which show up once; around 15% is in the top ten. The sample here was PBMCs, taken at surgery. The receptor set was obtained from a male donor with early-stage non-small cell lung cancer. Each CDR3 is given with its conserved first and last residue. D genes are given only for firm matches. The size entry is marked missing in some rows and otherwise reads once, few, many or a size class.

d_call | cdr3_length | clone_size | j_call | v_call | cdr3_nt | cdr3_aa
. | 14 | few | TRBJ2-7 | TRBV10-1 | TGCGCCAGCAGCGCCAGTGAGACCCGTTACGAGCAGTACTTC | CASSASETRYEQYF
TRBD1 | 14 | many | TRBJ1-5 | TRBV20-1 | TGCAGTGCTTCCGGGGACAGGGACATTCAGCCCCAGCATTTT | CSASGDRDIQPQHF
TRBD1 | 15 | few | TRBJ1-6 | TRBV7-9 | TGTGCCAGCAGCTCAACGGGACAGTATAATTCACCCCTCCACTTT | CASSSTGQYNSPLHF
. | 14 | medium-sized | TRBJ2-5 | TRBV5-1 | TGCGCCAGCAGCTTGGTAGGGGACAAAGAGACCCAGTACTTC | CASSLVGDKETQYF
. | 15 | many | TRBJ2-5 | TRBV5-1 | TGCGCCAGCAGGGACTCGGCAGTTAGGCAAGAGACCCAGTACTTC | CASRDSAVRQETQYF
. | 16 | many | TRBJ2-3 | TRBV9 | TGTGCCAGCAGTAAGAGAGTGGGGGCTAGCACAGATACGCAGTATTTT | CASSKRVGASTDTQYF
. | 19 | many | TRBJ2-2 | TRBV27 | TGTGCCAGCAGTCCTCTTCTATGGGACCGGGTAACGAACACCGGGGAGCTGTTTTTT | CASSPLLWDRVTNTGELFF
. | 12 | . | TRBJ2-7 | TRBV29-1 | TGCAGCGTTGAAGCCCAGGTGGGCGAGCAGTACTTC | CSVEAQVGEQYF
TRBD1 | 17 | . | TRBJ1-5 | TRBV2 | TGTGCCAGCAGTGAAGCGCGGGGACAGCCCCTCAATCAGCCCCAGCATTTT | CASSEARGQPLNQPQHF
. | 16 | few | TRBJ1-2 | TRBV27 | TGTGCCAGCAGTTTGCTATCCTCCAACACCGAGTATGGCTACACCTTC | CASSLLSSNTEYGYTF
TRBD1 | 16 | medium-sized | TRBJ1-1 | TRBV7-3 | TGTGCCAGCAGCCCCCAGGGACAGCAATTGAACACTGAAGCTTTCTTT | CASSPQGQQLNTEAFF
. | 15 | many | TRBJ2-3 | TRBV12-3/TRBV12-4 | TGTGCCAGCAGTTTACTTTCGGCCCCCACAGATACGCAGTATTTT | CASSLLSAPTDTQYF
. | 17 | medium-sized | TRBJ1-5 | TRBV19 | TGTGCCAGTACCGGATCCGAGGGTAGGGGTAGCAATCAGCCCCAGCATTTT | CASTGSEGRGSNQPQHF
TRBD1 | 15 | few | TRBJ1-1 | TRBV28 | TGTGCCAGCAGTTTAAGGGGGGGACAGGGATTGGAAGCTTTCTTT | CASSLRGGQGLEAFF
. | 14 | few | TRBJ1-5 | TRBV12-5 | TGTGCTAGTGGTTTCGGACAGTTAAATCAGCCCCAGCATTTT | CASGFGQLNQPQHF
. | 12 | many | TRBJ2-5 | TRBV27 | TGTGCCAGCAGTTTAGCCCACGGGACCCAGTACTTC | CASSLAHGTQYF
. | 13 | few | TRBJ2-5 | TRBV28 | TGTGCCAGCAGTTTATACAGGCAAGAGACCCAGTACTTC | CASSLYRQETQYF
. | 14 | few | TRBJ2-5 | TRBV7-6 | TGTGCCAGCAGCTCCGGGAGTCGGCAAGAGACCCAGTACTTC | CASSSGSRQETQYF
. | 16 | few | TRBJ1-3 | TRBV5-6 | TGTGCCAGCAGCTTCCCATCAGGTATCTCTGGAAACACCATATATTTT | CASSFPSGISGNTIYF
. | 16 | many | TRBJ2-1 | TRBV2 | TGTGCCAGCAGTGCCCTGGGCTGGGGGACCTACAATGAGCAGTTCTTC | CASSALGWGTYNEQFF
TRBD2 | 12 | . | TRBJ2-3 | TRBV7-9 | TGTGCCAAAGCGGGAATCACAGATACGCAGTATTTT | CAKAGITDTQYF
. | 15 | few | TRBJ1-1 | TRBV12-3/TRBV12-4 | TGTGCCAGCAGTTTAAACACAGCCCCAGGGAAAGAAGCTTTCTTT | CASSLNTAPGKEAFF
TRBD1 | 16 | few | TRBJ2-1 | TRBV11-3 | TGTGCCAGCAGCTTAGGGAACAGGGGGCTCTACAATGAGCAGTTCTTC | CASSLGNRGLYNEQFF
. | 13 | many | TRBJ2-3 | TRBV2 | TGTGCCAGTGATTTTGGGCACACAGATACGCAGTATTTT | CASDFGHTDTQYF
TRBD1 | 15 | many | TRBJ1-2 | TRBV28 | TGTGCCAGCAGTTTAGAGGGACAGGGGAACTATGGCTACACCTTC | CASSLEGQGNYGYTF
. | 16 | . | TRBJ1-1 | TRBV19 | TGTGCCAGTAGTCCCCTACGCAGGACCTTGAACACTGAAGCTTTCTTT | CASSPLRRTLNTEAFF
. | 13 | many | TRBJ1-1 | TRBV2 | TGTGCAGTTACACAAGGCGAGAACACTGAAGCTTTCTTT | CAVTQGENTEAFF
. | 15 | few | TRBJ2-7 | TRBV5-1 | TGCGCCAGCAGCTTCCGGGATCCTCGGACGTACGAGCAGTACTTC | CASSFRDPRTYEQYF
. | 14 | many | TRBJ1-6 | TRBV27 | TGTGCCAGCAGTTTCCCCGGGGATAATTCACCCCTCCACTTT | CASSFPGDNSPLHF
. | 14 | many | TRBJ1-1 | TRBV7-2 | TGTGCCAGCAGCTTTCGGACGGTGAACACTGAAGCTTTCTTT | CASSFRTVNTEAFF
. | 13 | many | TRBJ1-2 | TRBV12-3/TRBV12-4 | TGTGCCAGCAGTTTCTCAGTTAACTATGGCTACACCTTC | CASSFSVNYGYTF
TRBD2 | 14 | many | TRBJ2-5 | TRBV28 | TGTGCCAGCACCGAGCGGGGGCACCAAGAGACCCAGTACTTC | CASTERGHQETQYF
TRBD2 | 16 | many | TRBJ2-7 | TRBV28 | TGTGCCAGCAGTTCGGGACTAGCGGCCTTCTCCTACGAGCAGTACTTC | CASSSGLAAFSYEQYF
. | 16 | . | TRBJ1-2 | TRBV7-3 | TGTGCCAGCAGCTTAACGGTCGAACAGTCTGAGAATGGCTACACCTTC | CASSLTVEQSENGYTF
TRBD1 | 14 | . | TRBJ2-4 | TRBV11-2 | TGTGCCAGCAGCTGGCCGGGACAGGGACTCATTCAGTACTTC | CASSWPGQGLIQYF
. | 16 | many | TRBJ2-7 | TRBV6-6 | TGTGCCAGCAGTTACACCCGTTTGTCCCTGCGAAGGGAGCAGTACTTC | CASSYTRLSLRREQYF
. | 12 | few | TRBJ1-3 | TRBV6-6 | TGTGCCAGCAATGTGGTCGGAAACACCATATATTTT | CASNVVGNTIYF